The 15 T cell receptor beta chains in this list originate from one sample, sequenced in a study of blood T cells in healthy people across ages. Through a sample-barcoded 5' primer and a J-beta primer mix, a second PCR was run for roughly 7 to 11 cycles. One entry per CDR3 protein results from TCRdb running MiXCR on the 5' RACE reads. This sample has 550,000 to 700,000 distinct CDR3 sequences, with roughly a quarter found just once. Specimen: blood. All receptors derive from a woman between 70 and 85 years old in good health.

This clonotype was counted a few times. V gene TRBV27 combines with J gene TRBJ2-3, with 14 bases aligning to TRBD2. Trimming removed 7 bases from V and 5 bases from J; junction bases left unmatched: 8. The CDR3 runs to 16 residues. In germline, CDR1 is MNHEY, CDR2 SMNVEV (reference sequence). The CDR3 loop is CASKTGTSGGKDTQYF. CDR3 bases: TGTGCCAGCAAAACCGGGACTAGCGGGGGCAAAGATACGCAGTATTTT.

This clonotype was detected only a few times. The CDR3 protein is CASSSDLGPGWNEKLFF. The CDR3, as DNA: TGCGCCAGCAGCTCCGATTTGGGTCCGGGTTGGAATGAAAAACTGTTTTTT. This chain joins TRBV5-1 and TRBJ1-4; no definite D call. Trimming cost V 3 bases and J 5 bases, with 20 bases left between them. The V gene's germline CDR1 is SGHRS and CDR2 YFSETQ. CDR3 length: 17 residues.

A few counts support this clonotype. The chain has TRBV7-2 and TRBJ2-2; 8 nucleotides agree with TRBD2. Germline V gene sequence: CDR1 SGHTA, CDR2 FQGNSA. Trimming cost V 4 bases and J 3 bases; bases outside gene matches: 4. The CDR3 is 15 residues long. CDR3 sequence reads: CASSSGGGDTGELFF. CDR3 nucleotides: TGTGCCAGCAGCTCCGGGGGGGGCGACACCGGGGAGCTGTTTTTT. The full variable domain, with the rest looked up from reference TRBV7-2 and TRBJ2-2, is GAGVSQSPSNKVTEKGKDVELRCDPISGHTALYWYRQSLGQGLEFLIYFQGNSAPDKSGLPSDRFSAERTGGSVSTLTIQRTQQEDSAVYLCASSSGGGDTGELFFGEGSRLTVL.

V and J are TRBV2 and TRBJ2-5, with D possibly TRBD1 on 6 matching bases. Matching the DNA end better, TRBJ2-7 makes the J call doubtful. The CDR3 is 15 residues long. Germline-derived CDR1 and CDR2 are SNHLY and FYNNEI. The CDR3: CASSVPTGLHYEQYF. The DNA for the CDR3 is TGTGCCAGCAGTGTTCCTACAGGGCTACACTACGAGCAGTACTTC.

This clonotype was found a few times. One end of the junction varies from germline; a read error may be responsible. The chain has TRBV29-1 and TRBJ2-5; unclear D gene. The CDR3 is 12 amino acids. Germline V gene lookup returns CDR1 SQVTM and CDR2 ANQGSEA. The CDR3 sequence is CSVERGRETQCF. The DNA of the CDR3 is TGCAGCGTTGAGAGAGGTAGAGAGACCCAGTGCTTC.

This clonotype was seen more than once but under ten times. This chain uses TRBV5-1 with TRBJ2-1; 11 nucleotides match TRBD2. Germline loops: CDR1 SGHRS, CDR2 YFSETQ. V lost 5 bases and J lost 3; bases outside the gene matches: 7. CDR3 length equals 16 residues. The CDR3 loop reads CASSFSGLAVYNEQFF. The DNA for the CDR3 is TGCGCCAGCAGTTTTTCGGGACTAGCGGTCTACAATGAGCAGTTCTTC.

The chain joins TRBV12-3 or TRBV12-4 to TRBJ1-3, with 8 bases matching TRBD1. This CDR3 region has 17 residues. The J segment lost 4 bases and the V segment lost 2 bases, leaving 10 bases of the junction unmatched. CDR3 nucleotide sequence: TGTGCCAGCAGTTTAATGCGGACAGGGTATTTCGGAAACACCATATATTTT. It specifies CASSLMRTGYFGNTIYF.

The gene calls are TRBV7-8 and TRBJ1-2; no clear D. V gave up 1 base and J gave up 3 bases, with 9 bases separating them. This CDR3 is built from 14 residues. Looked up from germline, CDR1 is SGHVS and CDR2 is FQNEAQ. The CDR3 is CASSLERVYYGYTF. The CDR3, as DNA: TGTGCCAGCAGCTTAGAAAGGGTTTACTATGGCTACACCTTC.

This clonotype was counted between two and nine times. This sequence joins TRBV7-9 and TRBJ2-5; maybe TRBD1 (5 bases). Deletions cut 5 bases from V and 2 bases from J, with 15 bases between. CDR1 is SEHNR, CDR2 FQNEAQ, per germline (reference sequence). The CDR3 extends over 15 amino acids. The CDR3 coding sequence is TGTGCCAGCAGCGAACGTGGGCGACAGCAAGAGACCCAGTACTTC. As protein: CASSERGRQQETQYF.

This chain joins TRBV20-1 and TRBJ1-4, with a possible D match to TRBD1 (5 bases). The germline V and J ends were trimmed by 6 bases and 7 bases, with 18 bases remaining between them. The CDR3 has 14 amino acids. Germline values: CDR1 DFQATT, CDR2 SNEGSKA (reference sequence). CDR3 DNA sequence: TGCAGTGCGTCCTCCCGGGGGGGAGGTGAAAAACTGTTTTTT. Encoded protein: CSASSRGGGEKLFF.

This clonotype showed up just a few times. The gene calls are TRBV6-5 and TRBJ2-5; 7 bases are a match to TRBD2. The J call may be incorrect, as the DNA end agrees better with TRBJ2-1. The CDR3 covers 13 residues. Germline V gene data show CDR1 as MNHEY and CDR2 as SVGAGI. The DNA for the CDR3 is TGTGCCAGCAGGACTAGCAACTACAATGAGCAGTTCTTC. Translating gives CASRTSNYNEQFF.

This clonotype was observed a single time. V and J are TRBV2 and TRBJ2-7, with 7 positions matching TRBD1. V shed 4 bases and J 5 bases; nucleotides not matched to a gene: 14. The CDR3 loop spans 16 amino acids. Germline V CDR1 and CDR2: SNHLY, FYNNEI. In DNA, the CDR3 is TGTGCCAGCAGTGTACAAAGGGGGCGATTATCCCACGAGCAGTACTTC. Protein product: CASSVQRGRLSHEQYF.

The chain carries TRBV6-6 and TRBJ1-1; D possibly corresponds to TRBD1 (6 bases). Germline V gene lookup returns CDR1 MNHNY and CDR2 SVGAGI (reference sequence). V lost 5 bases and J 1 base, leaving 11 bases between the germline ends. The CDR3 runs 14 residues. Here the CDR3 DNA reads TGTGCCAGCAGTGCTTCGGGGGCGAACACTGAAGCTTTCTTT. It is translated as CASSASGANTEAFF.

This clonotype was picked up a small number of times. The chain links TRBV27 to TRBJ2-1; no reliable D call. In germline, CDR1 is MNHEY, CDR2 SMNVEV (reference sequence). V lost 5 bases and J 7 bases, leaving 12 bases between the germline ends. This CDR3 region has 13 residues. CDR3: CASSLLSVNEQFF. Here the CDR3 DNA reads TGTGCCAGCAGTCTCCTCTCTGTTAATGAGCAGTTCTTC.

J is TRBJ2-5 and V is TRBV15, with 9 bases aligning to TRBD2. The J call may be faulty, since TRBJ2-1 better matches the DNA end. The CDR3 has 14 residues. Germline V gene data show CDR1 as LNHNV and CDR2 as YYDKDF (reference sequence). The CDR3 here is CATSSGGSLNEQFF. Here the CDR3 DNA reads TGTGCCACCAGTAGCGGGGGAAGTCTCAATGAGCAGTTCTTC.